These 8 T cell receptor beta chains originate from one sample sequenced in a study of shared clonotypes between healthy human individuals. Sequenced by immunoSEQ multiplex PCR; TCRdb stores in-frame clones only, minus some. The sample holds over a million clones, about 84% seen once. Sequenced material: memory CD4+ T cells from PBMCs. The subset was: CD45RA-negative fraction. The receptor set was obtained from a young man in good health. Some clones in this sample may be carry-over from other donors' samples.

The table lists this clone with a few counts. V and J are TRBV7-2 and TRBJ2-3; 10 positions match TRBD2. V lost 1 base, J lost 5 bases, and 9 bases stayed unmatched. This CDR3 comprises 17 residues. Per germline, CDR1 SGHTA and CDR2 FQGNSA. The CDR3 is CASSLVIRTSGRDTQYF. CDR3 nucleotide sequence: TGTGCCAGCAGCTTAGTTATTCGGACTAGCGGCCGAGATACGCAGTATTTT.

The CDR3 reads CASSRPSGRGDTQYF. CDR3 in DNA: TGTGCCAGCAGCCGCCCTAGCGGGAGGGGGGATACGCAGTATTTT. This chain connects TRBV21-1 to TRBJ2-3; no DNA check was done on the table's D call, TRBD2. TRBV21-1 is flagged as a pseudogene. This CDR3 region has 15 residues.

Details on this clone: The same CDR3 is also encoded by other DNA sequences in this sample. V gene TRBV28 combines with J gene TRBJ2-1, with a possible D match to TRBD2 (5 bases). This CDR3 spans 12 amino acids. Trimming took 5 bases from V and 8 from J, leaving 10 bases between them. Germline CDR1 MDHEN, CDR2 SYDVKM. The CDR3 sequence: CASSPRLHEQFF. CDR3 DNA sequence: TGTGCCAGCAGTCCGAGACTACATGAGCAGTTCTTC. Filled out from reference TRBV28 and TRBJ2-1, the complete variable domain reads DVKVTQSSRYLVKRTGEKVFLECVQDMDHENMFWYRQDPGLGLRLIYFSYDVKMKEKGDIPEGYSVSREKKERFSLILESASTNQTSMYLCASSPRLHEQFFGPGTRLTVL.

The V and J genes are TRBV28 and TRBJ2-6; 7 bases match TRBD1. The ends lost 2 bases at V and 1 base at J; junction bases unmatched: 17. The CDR3 is 21 residues long. CDR1 is MDHEN, CDR2 SYDVKM, per germline. CDR3 nucleotide sequence: TGTGCCAGCAGTTTAAGGGATGGTTGGTGGACAGGCGATTCTGGGGCCAACGTCCTGACTTTC. Translation gives CASSLRDGWWTGDSGANVLTF.

The V call is TRBV11-2, the J call TRBJ2-1; the D gene is possibly TRBD2 (6 bases). Deletions cut 1 base from V and 4 bases from J, with 14 bases between. Germline V gives CDR1 SGHAT, CDR2 FQNNGV. This CDR3 spans 16 amino acids. The CDR3 loop is CASSLGGESRYNEQFF. The CDR3, as DNA: TGTGCCAGCAGCTTAGGCGGGGAGAGCAGATACAATGAGCAGTTCTTC.

V and J are TRBV9 and TRBJ2-5, with 12 positions matching TRBD1. The end of the DNA aligns better with TRBJ2-7, so the J call may be wrong. Germline-derived CDR1 and CDR2 are SGDLS and YYNGEE. The CDR3 has 15 residues. The CDR3 DNA reads as TGTGCCAGCAGCCCTGGGACAGGGGGCCGCTACGAGCAGTACTTC. Translated: CASSPGTGGRYEQYF.

CDR3 protein: CASSLPGRGKNIQYF. As DNA, the CDR3 is TGTGCCAGCAGCTTGCCGGGGCGAGGCAAAAACATTCAGTACTTC. This sequence joins TRBV5-6 and TRBJ2-4; D is perhaps TRBD1 or TRBD2 (5 bases each). Trimming shortened V by 1 base and J by 3 bases, and 11 bases separated the two germline ends. From germline, CDR1 is SGHDT and CDR2 YYEEEE. The CDR3 runs to 15 residues.

The V and J genes are TRBV6-1 and TRBJ1-1; 8 bases line up with TRBD1. Per germline, CDR1 MNHNS and CDR2 SASEGT. There are 15 residues in the CDR3. Trimming removed 7 bases from V and 2 bases from J; junction bases left unmatched: 9. CDR3 residues: CASTQKDRANTEAFF. In DNA, the CDR3 is TGTGCCAGCACTCAAAAGGACAGGGCAAACACTGAAGCTTTCTTT.